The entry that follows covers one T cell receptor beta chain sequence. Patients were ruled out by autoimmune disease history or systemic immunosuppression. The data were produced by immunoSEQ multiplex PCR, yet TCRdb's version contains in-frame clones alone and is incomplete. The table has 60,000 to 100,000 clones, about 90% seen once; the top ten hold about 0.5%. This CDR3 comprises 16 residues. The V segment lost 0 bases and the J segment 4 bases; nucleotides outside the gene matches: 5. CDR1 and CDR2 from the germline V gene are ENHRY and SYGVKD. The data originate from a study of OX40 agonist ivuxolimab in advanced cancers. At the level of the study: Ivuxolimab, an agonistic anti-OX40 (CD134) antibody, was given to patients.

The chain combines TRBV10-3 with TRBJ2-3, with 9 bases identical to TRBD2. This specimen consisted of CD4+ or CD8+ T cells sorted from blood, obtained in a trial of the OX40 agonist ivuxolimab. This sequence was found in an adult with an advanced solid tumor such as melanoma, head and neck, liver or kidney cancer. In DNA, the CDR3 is TGTGCCATCAGTGAGTCTTTCAGCGGGGGGCCAGATACGCAGTATTTT. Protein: CAISESFSGGPDTQYF.